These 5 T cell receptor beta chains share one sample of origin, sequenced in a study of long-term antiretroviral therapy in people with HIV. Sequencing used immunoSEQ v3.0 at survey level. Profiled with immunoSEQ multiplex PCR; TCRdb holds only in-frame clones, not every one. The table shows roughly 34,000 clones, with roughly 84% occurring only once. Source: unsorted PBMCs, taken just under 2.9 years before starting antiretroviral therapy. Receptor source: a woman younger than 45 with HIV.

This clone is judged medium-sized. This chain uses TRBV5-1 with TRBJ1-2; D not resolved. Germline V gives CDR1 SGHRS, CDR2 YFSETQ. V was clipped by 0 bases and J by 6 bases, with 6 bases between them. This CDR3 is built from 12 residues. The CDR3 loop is CASSLDTHGYTF. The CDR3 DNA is TGCGCCAGCAGCTTGGATACCCATGGCTACACCTTC.

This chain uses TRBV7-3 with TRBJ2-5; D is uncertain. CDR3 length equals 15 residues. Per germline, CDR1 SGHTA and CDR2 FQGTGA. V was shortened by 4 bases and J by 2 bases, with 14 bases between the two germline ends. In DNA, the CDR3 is TGTGCCAGCAGCTCGATTCAAGGTCCTCAAGAGACCCAGTACTTC. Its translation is CASSSIQGPQETQYF.

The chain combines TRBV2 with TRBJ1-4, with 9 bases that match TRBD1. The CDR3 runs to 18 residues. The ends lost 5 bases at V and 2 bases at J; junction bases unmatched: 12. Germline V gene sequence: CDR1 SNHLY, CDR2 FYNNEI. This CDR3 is CASSFRRDRDGTNEKLFF. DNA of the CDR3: TGTGCCAGCAGTTTCCGCCGGGACAGGGACGGTACTAATGAAAAACTGTTTTTT.

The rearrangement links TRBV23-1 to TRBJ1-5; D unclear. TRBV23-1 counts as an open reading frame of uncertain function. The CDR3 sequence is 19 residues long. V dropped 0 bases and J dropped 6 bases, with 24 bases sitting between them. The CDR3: CASSQSSRRRQVVRQPQHF. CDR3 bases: TGCGCCAGCAGTCAATCGTCTCGCCGGCGGCAGGTGGTCCGTCAGCCCCAGCATTTT.

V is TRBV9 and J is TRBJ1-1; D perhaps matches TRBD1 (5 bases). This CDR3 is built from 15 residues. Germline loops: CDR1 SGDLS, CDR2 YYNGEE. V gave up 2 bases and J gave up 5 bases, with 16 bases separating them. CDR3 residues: CASSVEAGAGTEAFF. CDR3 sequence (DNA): TGTGCCAGCAGCGTTGAAGCAGGAGCAGGGACTGAAGCTTTCTTT.